Sequencing of this T cell receptor beta chain was carried out in a study of CD8+ T cells in alopecia areata. Overall study results and limits: Affected lesional scalp, above all in alopecia totalis/universalis, was more clonal than normal scalp.

TCR sequencing used cDNA made by reverse transcription of extracted RNA. Assay used: immunoSEQ multiplex PCR; TCRdb lists only in-frame clones, some missing. The sample has around 69,000 clones; 50% to 75% are singletons. Alopecia areata patients had lesional scalp punch biopsies and peripheral blood taken from them. This clone turned up a few times. Its antigen remains unidentified. The sequencing used CD8+ T cells sorted from blood, collected at week 0. The TCR was taken from a human donor with alopecia areata.

The CDR3 here is CASSLLGGRGSGNTIYF. The DNA for the CDR3 is TGTGCCAGCAGTTTATTGGGCGGAAGAGGCTCTGGAAACACCATATATTTT. The V call is TRBV27, the J call TRBJ1-3; D call uncertain. The CDR3 totals 17 residues. Trimming took off 1 base at V and 0 bases at J, with 13 bases between the two ends. The germline gives CDR1 MNHEY, CDR2 SMNVEV (reference sequence).